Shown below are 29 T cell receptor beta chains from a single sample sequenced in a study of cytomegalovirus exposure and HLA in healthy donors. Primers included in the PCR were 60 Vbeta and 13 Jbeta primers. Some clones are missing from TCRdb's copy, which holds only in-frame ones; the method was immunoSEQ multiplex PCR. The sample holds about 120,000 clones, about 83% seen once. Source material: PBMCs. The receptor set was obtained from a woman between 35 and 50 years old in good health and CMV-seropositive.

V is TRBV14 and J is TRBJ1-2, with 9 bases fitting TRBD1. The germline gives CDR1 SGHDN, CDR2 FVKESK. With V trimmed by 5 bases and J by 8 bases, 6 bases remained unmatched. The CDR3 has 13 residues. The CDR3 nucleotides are TGTGCCAGCAGCTGGACAGGGGTCGGGGGCTACACCTTC. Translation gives CASSWTGVGGYTF.

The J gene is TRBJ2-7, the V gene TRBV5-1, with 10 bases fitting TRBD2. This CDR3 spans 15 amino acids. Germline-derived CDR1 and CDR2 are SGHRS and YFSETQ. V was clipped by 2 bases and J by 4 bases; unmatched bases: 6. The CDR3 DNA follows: TGCGCCAGCAGCTTTTCAACTAGCGGGATTTACGAGCAGTACTTC. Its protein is CASSFSTSGIYEQYF.

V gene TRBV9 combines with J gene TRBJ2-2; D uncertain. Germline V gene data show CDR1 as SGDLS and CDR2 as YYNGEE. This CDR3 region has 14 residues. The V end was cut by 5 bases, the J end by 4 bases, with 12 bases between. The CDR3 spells CASSSKISTGELFF. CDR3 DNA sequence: TGTGCCAGCAGTAGTAAGATTTCCACCGGGGAGCTGTTTTTT.

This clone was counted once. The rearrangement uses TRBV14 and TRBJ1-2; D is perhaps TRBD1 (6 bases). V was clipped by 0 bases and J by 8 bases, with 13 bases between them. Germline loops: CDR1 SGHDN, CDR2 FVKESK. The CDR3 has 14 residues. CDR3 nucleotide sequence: TGTGCCAGCAGCCAAGAGGCAGGGGCCGGGGGCTACACCTTC. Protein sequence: CASSQEAGAGGYTF. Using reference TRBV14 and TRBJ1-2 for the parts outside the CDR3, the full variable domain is EAGVTQFPSHSVIEKGQTVTLRCDPISGHDNLYWYRRVMGKEIKFLLHFVKESKQDESGMPNNRFLAERTGGTYSTLKVQPAELEDSGVYFCASSQEAGAGGYTFGSGTRLTVV.

In DNA, the CDR3 is TGTGCCATCAGTGACCGGGACAGGACGTACAATGAGCAGTTCTTC. The encoded protein is CAISDRDRTYNEQFF. V gene TRBV10-3 combines with J gene TRBJ2-1; 8 bases fit TRBD1. The CDR3 has 15 amino acids. Trimming cost V 3 bases and J 4 bases; bases outside gene matches: 5. CDR1 is ENHRY and CDR2 is SYGVKD in the germline V gene.

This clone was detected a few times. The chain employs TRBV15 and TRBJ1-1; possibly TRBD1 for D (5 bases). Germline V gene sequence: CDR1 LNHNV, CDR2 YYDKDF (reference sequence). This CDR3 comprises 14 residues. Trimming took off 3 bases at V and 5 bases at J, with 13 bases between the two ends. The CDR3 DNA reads TGTGCCACCAGCAGCATAACCGGGGGTACTGAAGCTTTCTTT. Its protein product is CATSSITGGTEAFF.

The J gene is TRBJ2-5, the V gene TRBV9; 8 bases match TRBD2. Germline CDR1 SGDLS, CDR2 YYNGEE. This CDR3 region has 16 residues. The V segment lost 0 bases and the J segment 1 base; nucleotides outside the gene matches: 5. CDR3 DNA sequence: TGTGCCAGCAGCGTAGGGGGACTAGGGACCCAAGAGACCCAGTACTTC. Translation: CASSVGGLGTQETQYF.

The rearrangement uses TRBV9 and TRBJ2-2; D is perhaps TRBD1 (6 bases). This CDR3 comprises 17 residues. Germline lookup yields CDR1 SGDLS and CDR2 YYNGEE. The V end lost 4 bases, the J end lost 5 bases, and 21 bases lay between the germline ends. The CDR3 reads CASSTKTNRVDTGELFF. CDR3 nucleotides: TGTGCCAGCAGCACGAAGACAAACAGGGTAGATACCGGGGAGCTGTTTTTT.

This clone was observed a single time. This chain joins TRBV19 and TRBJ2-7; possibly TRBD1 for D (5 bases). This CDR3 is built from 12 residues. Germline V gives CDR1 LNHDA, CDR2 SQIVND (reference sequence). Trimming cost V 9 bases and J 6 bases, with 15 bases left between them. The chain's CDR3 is CARASRASEQYF. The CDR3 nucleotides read TGTGCCAGAGCCAGCAGGGCCAGCGAGCAGTACTTC.

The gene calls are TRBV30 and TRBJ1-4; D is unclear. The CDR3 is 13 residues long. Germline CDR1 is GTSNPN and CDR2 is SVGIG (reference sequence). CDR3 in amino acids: CATRMEEWEKLFF. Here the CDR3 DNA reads TGTGCGACCCGGATGGAGGAGTGGGAAAAACTGTTTTTT.

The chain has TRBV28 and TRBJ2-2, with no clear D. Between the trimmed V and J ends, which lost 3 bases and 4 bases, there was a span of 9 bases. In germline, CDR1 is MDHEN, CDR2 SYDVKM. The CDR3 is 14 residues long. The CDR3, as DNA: TGTGCCAGCAGTTTCCCTGGCAGCACCGGGGAGCTGTTTTTT. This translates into CASSFPGSTGELFF.

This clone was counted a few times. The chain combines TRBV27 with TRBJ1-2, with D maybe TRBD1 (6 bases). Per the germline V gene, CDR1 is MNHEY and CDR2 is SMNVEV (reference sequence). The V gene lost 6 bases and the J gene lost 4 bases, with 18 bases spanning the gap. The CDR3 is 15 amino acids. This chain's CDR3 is CASRTDRTAFYGYTF. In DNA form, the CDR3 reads TGTGCCAGCAGAACAGACCGGACAGCCTTCTATGGCTACACCTTC.

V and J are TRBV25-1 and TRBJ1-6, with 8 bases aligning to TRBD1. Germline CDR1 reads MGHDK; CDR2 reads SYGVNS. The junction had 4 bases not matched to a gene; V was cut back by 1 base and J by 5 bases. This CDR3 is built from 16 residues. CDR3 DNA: TGTGCCAGCAGTGAATTGCAGGGGGCTGATAATTCACCCCTCCACTTT. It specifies CASSELQGADNSPLHF.

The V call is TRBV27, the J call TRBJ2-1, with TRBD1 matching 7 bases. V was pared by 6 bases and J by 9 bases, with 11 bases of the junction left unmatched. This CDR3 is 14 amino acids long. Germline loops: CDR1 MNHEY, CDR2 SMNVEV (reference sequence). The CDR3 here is CASRPTGALGEQFF. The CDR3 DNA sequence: TGTGCCAGCAGACCCACAGGGGCCCTCGGTGAGCAGTTCTTC.

The DNA of the CDR3 is TGTGCCAGCGGATTACAGGGAACCGGGGAGCTGTTTTTT. Amino acid sequence: CASGLQGTGELFF. V is TRBV2 and J is TRBJ2-2; tentatively, D is TRBD1 (6 bases). Germline CDR1 and CDR2: SNHLY and FYNNEI. This CDR3 contains 13 residues. Trimming removed 8 bases from V and 5 bases from J, with 12 bases in between.

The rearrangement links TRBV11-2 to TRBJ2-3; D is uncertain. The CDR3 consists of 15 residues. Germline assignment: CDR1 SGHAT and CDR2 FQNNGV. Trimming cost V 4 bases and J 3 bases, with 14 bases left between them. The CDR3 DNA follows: TGTGCCAGCAGCTACAGACGCGCCGATACAGATACGCAGTATTTT. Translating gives CASSYRRADTDTQYF.

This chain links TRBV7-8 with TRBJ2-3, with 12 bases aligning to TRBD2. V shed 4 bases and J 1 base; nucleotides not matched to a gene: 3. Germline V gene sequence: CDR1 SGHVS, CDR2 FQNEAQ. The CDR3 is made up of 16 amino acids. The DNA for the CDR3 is TGTGCCAGCAGCTCCCGACTAGCGGGGGGCACAGATACGCAGTATTTT. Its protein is CASSSRLAGGTDTQYF.

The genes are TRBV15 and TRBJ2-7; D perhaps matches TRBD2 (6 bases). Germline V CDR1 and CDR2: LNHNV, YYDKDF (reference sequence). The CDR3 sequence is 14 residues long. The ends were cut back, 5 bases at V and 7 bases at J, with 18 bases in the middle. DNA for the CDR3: TGTGCCACCAGCCGTAGCGGAACCGGGGGAGAGCAGTACTTC. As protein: CATSRSGTGGEQYF.

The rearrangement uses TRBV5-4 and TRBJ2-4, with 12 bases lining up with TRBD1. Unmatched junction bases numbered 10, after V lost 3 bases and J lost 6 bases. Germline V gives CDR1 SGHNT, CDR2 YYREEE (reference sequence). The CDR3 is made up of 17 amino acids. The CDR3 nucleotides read TGTGCCAGCAGCTCTATACCGGGACAGGGGGCGGGAAACATTCAGTACTTC. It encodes CASSSIPGQGAGNIQYF.

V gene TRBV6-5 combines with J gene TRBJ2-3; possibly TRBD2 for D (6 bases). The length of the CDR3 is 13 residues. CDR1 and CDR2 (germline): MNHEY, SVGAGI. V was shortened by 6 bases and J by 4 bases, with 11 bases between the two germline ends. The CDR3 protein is CASSGGISDTQYF. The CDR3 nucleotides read TGTGCCAGCAGCGGGGGTATATCAGATACGCAGTATTTT.

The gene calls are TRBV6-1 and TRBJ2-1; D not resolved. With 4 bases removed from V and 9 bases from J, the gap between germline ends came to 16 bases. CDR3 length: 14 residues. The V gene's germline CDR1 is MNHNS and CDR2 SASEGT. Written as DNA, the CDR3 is TGTGCCAGCAGTGTGCAGGCCCCTTTGGGTGAGCAGTTCTTC. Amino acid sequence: CASSVQAPLGEQFF.

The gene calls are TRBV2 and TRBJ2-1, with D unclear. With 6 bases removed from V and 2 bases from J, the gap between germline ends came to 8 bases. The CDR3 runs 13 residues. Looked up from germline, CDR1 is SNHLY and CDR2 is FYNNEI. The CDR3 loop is CASSWATYNEQFF. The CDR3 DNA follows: TGTGCCAGCAGCTGGGCTACCTACAATGAGCAGTTCTTC.

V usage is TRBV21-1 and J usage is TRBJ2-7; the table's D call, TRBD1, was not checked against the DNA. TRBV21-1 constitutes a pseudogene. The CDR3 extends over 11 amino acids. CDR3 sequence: CASSKGTAPRF. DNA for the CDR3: TGTGCCAGCAGCAAAGGGACAGCCCCGCGATTC.

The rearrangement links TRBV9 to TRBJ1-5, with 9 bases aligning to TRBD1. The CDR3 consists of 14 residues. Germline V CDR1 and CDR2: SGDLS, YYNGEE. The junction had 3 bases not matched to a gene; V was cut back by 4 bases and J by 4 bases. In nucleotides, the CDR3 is TGTGCCAGCAGCAAAGGACAGGGGAATCAGCCCCAGCATTTT. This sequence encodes CASSKGQGNQPQHF.

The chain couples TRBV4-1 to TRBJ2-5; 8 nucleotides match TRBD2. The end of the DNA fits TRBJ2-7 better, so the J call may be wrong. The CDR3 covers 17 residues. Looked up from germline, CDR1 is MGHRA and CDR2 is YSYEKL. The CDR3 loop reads CASSQAPWGTRGNEQYF. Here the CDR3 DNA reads TGCGCCAGCAGCCAAGCACCCTGGGGGACTAGGGGTAACGAGCAGTACTTC.

As DNA, the CDR3 is TGTGCCAGCAGTTACTCTGTGGGACAGCAAGAGACCCAGTACTTC. Translation gives CASSYSVGQQETQYF. V gene TRBV6-5 combines with J gene TRBJ2-5; 7 positions match TRBD1. The CDR3 loop spans 15 amino acids. V was pared by 0 bases and J by 2 bases, with 3 bases of the junction left unmatched. The germline CDR1 and CDR2 sequences are MNHEY and SVGAGI.

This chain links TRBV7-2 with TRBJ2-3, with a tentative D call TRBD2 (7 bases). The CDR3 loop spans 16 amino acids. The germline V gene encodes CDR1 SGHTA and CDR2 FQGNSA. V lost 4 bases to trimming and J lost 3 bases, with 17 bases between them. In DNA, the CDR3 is TGTGCCAGCAGCTCTAGGGGGGGGGATTGGACAGATACGCAGTATTTT. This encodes CASSSRGGDWTDTQYF.

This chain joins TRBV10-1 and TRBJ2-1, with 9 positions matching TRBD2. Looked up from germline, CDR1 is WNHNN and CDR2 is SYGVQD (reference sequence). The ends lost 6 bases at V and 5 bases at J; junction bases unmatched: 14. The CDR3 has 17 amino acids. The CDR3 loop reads CASSPGRIAGADNEQFF. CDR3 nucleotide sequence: TGCGCCAGCAGCCCGGGGAGAATAGCGGGAGCGGACAATGAGCAGTTCTTC.

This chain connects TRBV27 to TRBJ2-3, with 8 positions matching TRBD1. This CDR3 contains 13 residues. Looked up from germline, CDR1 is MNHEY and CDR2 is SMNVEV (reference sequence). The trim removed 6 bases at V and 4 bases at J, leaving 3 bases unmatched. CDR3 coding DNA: TGTGCCAGCAGGTCACAGGGGGCAGATACGCAGTATTTT. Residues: CASRSQGADTQYF.